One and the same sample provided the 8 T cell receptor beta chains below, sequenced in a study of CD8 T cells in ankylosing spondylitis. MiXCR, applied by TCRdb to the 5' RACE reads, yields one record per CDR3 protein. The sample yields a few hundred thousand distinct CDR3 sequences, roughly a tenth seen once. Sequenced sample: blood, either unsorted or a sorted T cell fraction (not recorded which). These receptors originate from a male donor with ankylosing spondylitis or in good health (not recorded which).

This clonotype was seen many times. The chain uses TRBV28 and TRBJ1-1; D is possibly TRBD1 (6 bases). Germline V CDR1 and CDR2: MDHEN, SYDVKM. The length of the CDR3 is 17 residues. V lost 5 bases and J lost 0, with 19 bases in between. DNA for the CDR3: TGTGCCAGCAGTCCCGACAGGAGTTGGGGTATGAACACTGAAGCTTTCTTT. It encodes CASSPDRSWGMNTEAFF.

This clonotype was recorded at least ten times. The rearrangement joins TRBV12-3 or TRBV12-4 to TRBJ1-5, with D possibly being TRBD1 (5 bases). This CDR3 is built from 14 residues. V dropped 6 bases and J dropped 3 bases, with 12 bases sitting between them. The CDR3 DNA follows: TGTGCCAGCAGAACCGGGACCCCCAATCAGCCCCAGCATTTT. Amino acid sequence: CASRTGTPNQPQHF.

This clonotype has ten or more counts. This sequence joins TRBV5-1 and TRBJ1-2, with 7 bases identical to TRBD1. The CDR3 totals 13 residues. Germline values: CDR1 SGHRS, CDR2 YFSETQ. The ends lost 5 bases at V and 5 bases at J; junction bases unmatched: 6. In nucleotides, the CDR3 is TGCGCCAGCAGACCCGGACAGGAGTATGGCTACACCTTC. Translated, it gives CASRPGQEYGYTF.

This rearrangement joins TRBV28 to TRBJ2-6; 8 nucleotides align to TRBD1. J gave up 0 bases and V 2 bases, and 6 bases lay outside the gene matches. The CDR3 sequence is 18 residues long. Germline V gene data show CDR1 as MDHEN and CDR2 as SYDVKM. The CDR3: CASSLQGAYSSGANVLTF. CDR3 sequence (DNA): TGTGCCAGCAGTTTACAGGGGGCATATTCCTCTGGGGCCAACGTCCTGACTTTC.

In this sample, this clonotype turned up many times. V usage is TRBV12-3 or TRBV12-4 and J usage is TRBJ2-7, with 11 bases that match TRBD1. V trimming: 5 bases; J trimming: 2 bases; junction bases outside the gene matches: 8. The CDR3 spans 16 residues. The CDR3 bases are TGTGCCAGCAGTCCACTAGGGACAGGGGGAACCTACGAGCAGTACTTC. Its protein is CASSPLGTGGTYEQYF.

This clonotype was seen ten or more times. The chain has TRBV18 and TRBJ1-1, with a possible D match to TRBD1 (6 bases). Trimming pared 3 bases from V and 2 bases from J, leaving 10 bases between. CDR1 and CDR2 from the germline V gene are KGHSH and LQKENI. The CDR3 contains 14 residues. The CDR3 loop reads CASSPQGYNTEAFF. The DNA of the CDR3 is TGTGCCAGCTCACCTCAGGGGTATAACACTGAAGCTTTCTTT.

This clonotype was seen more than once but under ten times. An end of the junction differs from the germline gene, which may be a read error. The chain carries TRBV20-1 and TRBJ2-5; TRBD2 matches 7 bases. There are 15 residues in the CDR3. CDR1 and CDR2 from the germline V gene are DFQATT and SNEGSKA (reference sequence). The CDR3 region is CSARDGGEIQETQYF. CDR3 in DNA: TGCAGTGCCAGAGATGGGGGGGAAATCCAAGAGACCCAGTACTTC.

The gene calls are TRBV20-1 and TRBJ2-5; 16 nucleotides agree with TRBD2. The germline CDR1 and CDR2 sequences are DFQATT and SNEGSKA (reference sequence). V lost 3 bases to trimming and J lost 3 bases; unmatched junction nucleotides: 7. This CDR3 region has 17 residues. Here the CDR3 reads CSASIGTSGGVEETQYF. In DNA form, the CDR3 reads TGCAGTGCTAGCATAGGGACTAGCGGGGGGGTGGAAGAGACCCAGTACTTC.